This T cell receptor (beta chain) derives from a study of vaccination and CD4 T cells after COVID-19. Study-wide context: Post-COVID draws followed diagnosis by a median roughly 93 days (range 35 to 161). Ranging from 14 to 241, the interval between dose two and post-vaccine sampling had a median of approximately 70 days.

The sample holds a few counts of this clonotype. Its antigen is unidentified. Sequenced with the Oncomine TCR Beta short-read assay was DNA taken from cultured CD4+ T cells. Each CDR3 protein gets one entry after TCRdb re-called the PCR reads with MiXCR. The sample lists 15,000 to 20,000 distinct CDR3 sequences; more than 25% were seen once. Sample treatment: roughly ten-day PBMC culture with coronavirus spike peptide pools or control peptides (ViraFEST assay). V was trimmed by 2 bases and J by 6 bases, leaving 18 bases between them. Germline values: CDR1 SGHVS, CDR2 FQNEAQ. The CDR3 is 16 residues long.

The TCR comes from a human donor with COVID-19. This chain joins TRBV7-8 and TRBJ2-3; tentative D call: TRBD2 (6 bases). The material sequenced was cultured CD4+ T cells from blood. CDR3 amino acids: CASSLWDSIFTDTQYF. In DNA, the CDR3 is TGTGCCAGCAGCTTATGGGACTCCATCTTTACCGATACGCAGTATTTT.